These 13 T cell receptor beta chains originate from one sample sequenced in a study of post-analysis software for immune sequencing data. Whole-study findings and limits: A handful of TRBV segments occurring more often in patients than controls included TRBV5-6, TRBV5-1 and TRBV20-1.

These receptors have no identified antigens. Built from TCR beta cDNA, the libraries had unique molecular identifiers in them. Via MiXCR, TCRdb re-called the PCR reads, giving one row per CDR3 protein. The sample includes 550,000 to 700,000 distinct CDR3 sequences, roughly 45% of them seen just once. The sequencing sample was made of blood. The source of these receptors is a girl between 10 and 17 years old with multiple sclerosis.

This clonotype was seen more than once but under ten times. The chain joins TRBV20-1 to TRBJ2-7; the match to TRBD1 covers 7 bases. The CDR3 extends over 14 amino acids. V gave up 2 bases and J gave up 2 bases; unmatched junction bases: 6. Germline assignment: CDR1 DFQATT and CDR2 SNEGSKA (reference sequence). The CDR3 region is CSARPLGQAYEQYF. In DNA, the CDR3 is TGCAGTGCTAGACCCTTAGGACAGGCCTACGAGCAGTACTTC.

To note about this clonotype: Mismatch with germline at one junction end may stem from a read error. The chain uses TRBV20-1 and TRBJ2-7; tentatively, D is TRBD2 (6 bases). CDR1 is DFQATT and CDR2 is SNEGSKA in the germline V gene (reference sequence). This CDR3 is 14 amino acids long. CDR3 nucleotides: TGCAGTGTTAGAGAACTAGCAACAAGCTACGAGCAGTACTTC. Residues: CSVRELATSYEQYF.

The chain joins TRBV7-2 to TRBJ2-7, with 8 bases identical to TRBD2. V dropped 3 bases and J dropped 0; count of bases not matched to a gene: 10. The CDR3 loop spans 17 amino acids. The germline CDR1 and CDR2 sequences are SGHTA and FQGNSA. For the CDR3, the DNA is TGTGCCAGCAGCTTGTTTCAGGGCGGGAGGAGCTCCTACGAGCAGTACTTC. Translated, it gives CASSLFQGGRSSYEQYF.

This clonotype was picked up a small number of times. The chain carries TRBV5-1 and TRBJ2-6; tentative D call: TRBD1 (6 bases). The CDR3 runs 16 residues. V shed 4 bases and J shed 0 bases, with 11 bases lying between them. The germline V gene has CDR1 SGHRS and CDR2 YFSETQ. The DNA for the CDR3 is TGCGCCAGCAGCGCCGGACAGTACTCTGGGGCCAACGTCCTGACTTTC. Translation gives CASSAGQYSGANVLTF. Complete variable domain (other parts from reference TRBV5-1 and TRBJ2-6): KAGVTQTPRYLIKTRGQQVTLSCSPISGHRSVSWYQQTPGQGLQFLFEYFSETQRNKGNFPGRFSGRQFSNSRSEMNVSTLELGDSALYLCASSAGQYSGANVLTFGAGSRLTVL.

This chain uses TRBV6-6 with TRBJ2-1; the D gene is possibly TRBD1 (5 bases). In germline, CDR1 is MNHNY, CDR2 SVGAGI (reference sequence). There are 16 residues in the CDR3. With 1 base removed from V and 8 bases from J, the gap between germline ends came to 18 bases. The CDR3 region has the DNA TGTGCCAGCAGTTACTTTTCAAACCCAGGGTTGGATGAGCAGTTCTTC. Encoded protein: CASSYFSNPGLDEQFF.

The chain employs TRBV6-6 and TRBJ2-7, with TRBD2 matching over 7 bases. Trimming at V came to 6 bases and at J to 3 bases, leaving 11 bases not matched to a gene. The CDR3 length is 15 residues. Germline-derived CDR1 and CDR2 are MNHNY and SVGAGI (reference sequence). The CDR3 DNA reads TGTGCCAGCAGCCCAGGCGCGGGAGTAGGCTACGAGCAGTACTTC. Translation gives CASSPGAGVGYEQYF.

The chain is built from TRBV12-3 or TRBV12-4 and TRBJ2-1, with D uncertain. The ends were cut back, 6 bases at V and 8 bases at J, with 14 bases in the middle. The CDR3 loop spans 13 amino acids. The CDR3 loop is CASSLRLMYEQFF. The DNA of the CDR3 is TGTGCCAGCAGCTTAAGGCTTATGTATGAGCAGTTCTTC.

V and J are TRBV12-3 or TRBV12-4 and TRBJ2-6; a possible D gene is TRBD2 (6 bases). V lost 5 bases, J lost 6 bases, and 14 bases lay in between. This CDR3 comprises 15 residues. The DNA of the CDR3 is TGTGCCAGCAGTCGAGGAGGGATTTTGGCCAACGTCCTGACTTTC. Its protein product is CASSRGGILANVLTF.

Only a few counts were recorded for this clonotype. This chain links TRBV10-3 with TRBJ2-1, with TRBD2 as a possible D gene (6 bases). Germline CDR1 and CDR2: ENHRY and SYGVKD. The CDR3 is 12 residues long. The V gene lost 6 bases and the J gene lost 4 bases, with 7 bases spanning the gap. The CDR3 spells CAIREGYNEQFF. Here the CDR3 DNA reads TGTGCCATCAGGGAGGGGTACAATGAGCAGTTCTTC.

This chain connects TRBV20-1 to TRBJ2-3; the match to TRBD2 covers 7 bases. The CDR3 spans 18 residues. The trim removed 0 bases at V and 4 bases at J, leaving 16 bases unmatched. Per the germline V gene, CDR1 is DFQATT and CDR2 is SNEGSKA (reference sequence). CDR3 sequence reads: CSARDRTGGSPYADTQYF. CDR3 in DNA: TGCAGTGCTAGAGATCGGACTGGCGGGAGCCCTTACGCAGATACGCAGTATTTT.

This clonotype was seen a few times. This chain joins TRBV9 and TRBJ2-7, with D possibly being TRBD1 (5 bases). Germline CDR1 SGDLS, CDR2 YYNGEE. V was cut by 0 bases and J by 5 bases, with 15 bases left in between. CDR3 length equals 15 residues. Here the CDR3 DNA reads TGTGCCAGCAGCGTAGCTGGAAGGGGCTTCGACGAGCAGTACTTC. Translation gives CASSVAGRGFDEQYF.

The chain employs TRBV11-2 and TRBJ1-6; D call uncertain. Germline V lookup: CDR1 SGHAT, CDR2 FQNNGV. This CDR3 spans 15 amino acids. V lost 1 base to trimming and J lost 8 bases, with 12 bases between them. CDR3 sequence reads: CASSLGQAIHSPLHF. CDR3 nucleotide sequence: TGTGCCAGCAGCTTAGGACAAGCGATTCATTCACCCCTCCACTTT.

This rearrangement joins TRBV9 to TRBJ2-1; perhaps TRBD2 as D (6 bases). The CDR3 is made up of 13 amino acids. Per germline, CDR1 SGDLS and CDR2 YYNGEE. V was pared by 3 bases and J by 5 bases, with 9 bases between. DNA of the CDR3: TGTGCCAGCAGCGGGGGGGAAGACAATGAGCAGTTCTTC. Its protein is CASSGGEDNEQFF.